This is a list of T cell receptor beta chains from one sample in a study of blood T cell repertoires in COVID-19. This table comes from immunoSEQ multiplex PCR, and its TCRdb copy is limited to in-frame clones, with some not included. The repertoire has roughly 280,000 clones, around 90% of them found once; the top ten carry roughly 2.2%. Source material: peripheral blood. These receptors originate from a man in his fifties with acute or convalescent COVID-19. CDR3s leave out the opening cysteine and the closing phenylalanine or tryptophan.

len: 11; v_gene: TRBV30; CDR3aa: AWSLPSNQPQH
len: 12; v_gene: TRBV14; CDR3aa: ASSPRDWANTQY
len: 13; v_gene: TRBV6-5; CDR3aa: AVTPGQGSSYEQY
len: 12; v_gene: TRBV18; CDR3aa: ASSPGRGPYEQY
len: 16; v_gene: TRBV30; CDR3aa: AWSRDTVVGDANEKLF
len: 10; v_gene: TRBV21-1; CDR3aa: ASSKGLVEAF
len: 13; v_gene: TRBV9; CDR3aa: ASSVVGSGTGELF
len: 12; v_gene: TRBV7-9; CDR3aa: ASSLGGLSYEQY
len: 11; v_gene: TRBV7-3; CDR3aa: ASSLMTGGELF
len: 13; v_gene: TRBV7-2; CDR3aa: ASSLGGLRDTEAF
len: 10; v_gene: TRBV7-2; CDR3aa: ASSFAGGEQY
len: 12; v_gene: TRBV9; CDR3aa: ASSVAGGNTEAF
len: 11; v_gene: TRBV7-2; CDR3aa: ASSFQTGDTQY
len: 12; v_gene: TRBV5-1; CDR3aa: ASSLDRPHEKLF
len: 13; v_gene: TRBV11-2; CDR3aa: ASSLEAGTPYEQY
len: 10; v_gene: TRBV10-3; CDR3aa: AISEDREAQY
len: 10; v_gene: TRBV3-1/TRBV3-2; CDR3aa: ASSQDRYEQY
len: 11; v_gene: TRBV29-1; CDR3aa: SVHSGGNQPQH
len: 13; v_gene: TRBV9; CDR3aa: ASSPGPMVNQPQH
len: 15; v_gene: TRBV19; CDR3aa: ASSIKGTELSNQPQH
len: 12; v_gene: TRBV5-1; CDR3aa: ASSLQGWEGEQF
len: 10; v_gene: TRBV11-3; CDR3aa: ASSNRVDEQF
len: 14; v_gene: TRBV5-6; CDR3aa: ASSGDEGGTYNEQF
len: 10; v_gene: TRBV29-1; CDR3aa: SVERGYTEAF
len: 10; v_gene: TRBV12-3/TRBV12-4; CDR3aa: ASSPSGQKQF
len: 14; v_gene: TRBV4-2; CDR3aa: ASSQGNYLGTDTQY
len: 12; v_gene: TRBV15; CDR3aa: ATSRDTPGYDAF
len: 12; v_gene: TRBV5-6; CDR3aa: ASSGRSSNTEAF
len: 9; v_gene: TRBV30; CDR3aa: AWSSSEKLF
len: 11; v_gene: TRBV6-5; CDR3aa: ASSYVAGYGYT
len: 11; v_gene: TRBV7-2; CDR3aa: ASSLVGPETQY
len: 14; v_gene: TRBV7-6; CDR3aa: ASNWRGQGDQETQY
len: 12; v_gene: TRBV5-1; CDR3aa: ASSFDQGADTQY
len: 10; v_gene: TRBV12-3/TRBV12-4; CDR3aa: ASTYRATEAF
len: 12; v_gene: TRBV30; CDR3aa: AWSGGAANQPQH
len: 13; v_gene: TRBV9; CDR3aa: ASSTSTGVGTEAF
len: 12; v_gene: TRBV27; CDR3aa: ASSDRFSNQPQH
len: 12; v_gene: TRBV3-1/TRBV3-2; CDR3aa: ASTQGRTTETQY
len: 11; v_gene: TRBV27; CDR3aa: ASSSDGAYGYT
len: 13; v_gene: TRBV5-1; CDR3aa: ASSLVRGGTGELF
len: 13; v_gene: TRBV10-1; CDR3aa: ASRRTDRDHQPQH
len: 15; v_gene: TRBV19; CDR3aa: ASSTSTGGYLDNEQF
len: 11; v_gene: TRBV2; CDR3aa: ARFPDRGYGYT
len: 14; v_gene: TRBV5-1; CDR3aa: ASSPFRQGSNEKLF
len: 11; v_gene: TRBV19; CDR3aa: ASSNTAGQPQH